This T cell receptor (beta chain) originates from a study of T cell responses to AZD1222 COVID-19 vaccine. Only in-frame clones appear in the TCRdb table, and some are missing; sequencing was by immunoSEQ multiplex PCR. This sample has roughly 140,000 clones; about 91% occur once, and the top ten carry roughly 3.5%. Findings and caveats of the study: Nearly half of the spike-specific TCRs reportedly recognize variant regions that carry no mutations. Every sample of the repertoires postdated the peak T cell response. Researchers report vaccine-associated CD4 TCRs spanning spike, with dominance at 160-218 and 743-854. Baseline testing showed seropositivity in only a handful of AZD1222 recipients.

This CDR3 contains 14 residues. In regard to this clone: Its specificity is unknown.

The sequence derives from an adult in good health. V gene TRBV21-1 combines with J gene TRBJ1-1; the D call in the table, TRBD1, was not verified against the DNA. TRBV21-1 is noted as a pseudogene. The source material was peripheral blood, sampled on day 0 of MenACWY control vaccination. CDR3 region: CASRAVGGRGEAFF. CDR3 bases: TGTGCCAGCAGGGCGGTAGGGGGCCGAGGTGAAGCTTTCTTT.